The 18 T cell receptor beta chains listed next were all sequenced from one sample in a study of CD8+CD57+ T cells in acquired aplastic anemia (dated by TCRdb to the late 2010s). Expansion of CD8+CD57+ cells had been shown by flow cytometry in the patients chosen for sequencing. TCRdb names Illumina HiSeq 2000 as the instrument used. Genomic DNA served as template for TCR beta VDJ combination and CDR3 sequence profiling. TCRdb reprocessing: public reads trimmed at Q25 with fastp, clones called with MiXCR, in-frame beta chains kept. All rows with the same CDR3 protein become a single entry with the most common DNA and genes. Across this sample there are roughly 250,000 distinct CDR3 sequences, with around 45% seen only once. The ten biggest clones cover about 7.8% of the sample. Input material: sorted CD4+, CD8+, or CD8+CD57+ T cells (not recorded which) from PBMCs. The receptors were sampled from a human donor with aplastic anemia.

V is TRBV20-1 and J is TRBJ1-5; D is perhaps TRBD1 (6 bases). The CDR3 is 17 amino acids. Germline lookup yields CDR1 DFQATT and CDR2 SNEGSKA (reference sequence). V was clipped by 0 bases and J by 2 bases, with 17 bases between them. CDR3 in DNA: TGCAGTGCTAGAGAAAATTCTAACAGGGCACGCAATCAGCCCCAGCATTTT. Its protein product is CSARENSNRARNQPQHF.

A word on this clonotype: One end of the junction varies from germline; a read error may be responsible. The V and J genes are TRBV3-1 and TRBJ1-5, with 8 positions matching TRBD1. The CDR3 covers 14 residues. CDR1 and CDR2 from the germline V gene are LGHDT and YNNKEL (reference sequence). The CDR3 here is CASRPRQGNRPQHF. The CDR3 DNA is TGTGCCAGCAGACCCCGACAGGGGAATCGGCCCCAGCATTTT.

V is TRBV7-9 and J is TRBJ1-2, with TRBD1 identical over 7 bases. Germline loops: CDR1 SEHNR, CDR2 FQNEAQ (reference sequence). There are 14 residues in the CDR3. Germline trimming cut 4 bases from V and 8 bases from J; bases unmatched to any gene: 10. CDR3 sequence reads: CASSSVGGFGGYTF. The CDR3 coding sequence is TGTGCCAGCAGCTCGGTAGGGGGCTTCGGCGGCTACACCTTC.

The chain joins TRBV12-3 or TRBV12-4 to TRBJ1-4; weak D call: TRBD1 (5 bases). Trimming shortened V by 5 bases and J by 7 bases, and 23 bases separated the two germline ends. The length of the CDR3 is 17 residues. The CDR3 protein is CASSPRAGAGRIEKLFF. CDR3 bases: TGTGCCAGCAGTCCCCGGGCGGGCGCAGGGAGAATTGAAAAACTGTTTTTT.

This clonotype has a count of ten or more. V gene TRBV25-1 combines with J gene TRBJ1-4, with D tentatively TRBD1 (6 bases). The CDR3 has 14 amino acids. Trimming left V 8 bases short and J 4 bases short, with 14 bases between. Germline lookup yields CDR1 MGHDK and CDR2 SYGVNS. The CDR3 nucleotides are TGTGCCAGCGCCTCAAGGGGGATTAATGAAAAACTGTTTTTT. It yields the protein CASASRGINEKLFF.

Notes on this clonotype: One end of the junction is discordant with germline, which a read error may explain. CDR3 amino acids: CASSQTSDVVVF. CDR3 DNA sequence: TGTGCCAGCAGTCAGACTAGCGATGTCGTGGTCTTC. The chain couples TRBV2 to TRBJ2-1; the match to TRBD2 covers 8 bases. This CDR3 has 12 residues. Per germline, CDR1 SNHLY and CDR2 FYNNEI.

Of note for this clonotype: A much larger clone lies one base from this, so it may be a read error. The chain carries TRBV6-5 and TRBJ2-1; TRBD1 agrees at 10 bases. Germline CDR1 reads MNHEY; CDR2 reads SVGAGI. V gave up 2 bases and J gave up 5 bases; unmatched junction bases: 0. CDR3 length equals 14 residues. The CDR3 region is CASSYGTGDNEQFF. The CDR3 nucleotides read TGTGCCAGCAGTTACGGGACAGGGGACAATGAGCAGTTCTTC.

This clonotype was counted at least ten times. CDR3 residues: CASSLELTPHTGELFF. The CDR3 DNA is TGTGCCAGCAGCTTAGAACTGACCCCTCACACCGGGGAGCTGTTTTTT. The V and J genes are TRBV7-8 and TRBJ2-2; unclear D gene. Germline V lookup: CDR1 SGHVS, CDR2 FQNEAQ. V lost 1 base to trimming and J lost 3 bases, with 12 bases between them. The CDR3 spans 16 residues.

This clonotype was seen a few times. The chain links TRBV6-1 to TRBJ1-2; TRBD1 matches at 9 bases. Germline V gene data show CDR1 as MNHNS and CDR2 as SASEGT. CDR3 size: 16 residues. V lost 3 bases to trimming and J lost 6 bases; unmatched junction nucleotides: 11. The CDR3 DNA reads as TGTGCCAGCAGTGAGGTGTGGGGACAGGGAGGTGATGGCTACACCTTC. It codes for CASSEVWGQGGDGYTF.

This clonotype was counted ten times or more. V and J are TRBV7-9 and TRBJ1-1; no clear D. CDR3 length equals 14 residues. V lost 5 bases and J lost 1, with 11 bases in between. Germline loops: CDR1 SEHNR, CDR2 FQNEAQ (reference sequence). The CDR3 spells CASSVPGWNTEAFF. The CDR3 bases are TGTGCCAGCAGCGTACCGGGATGGAACACTGAAGCTTTCTTT.

The V and J genes are TRBV10-3 and TRBJ2-1; 11 nucleotides agree with TRBD2. The junction had 15 bases not matched to a gene; V was cut back by 6 bases and J by 5 bases. Germline V gene sequence: CDR1 ENHRY, CDR2 SYGVKD. The length of the CDR3 is 18 residues. The CDR3: CAISAGSGTSGYNNEQFF. In nucleotides, the CDR3 is TGTGCCATCAGCGCCGGGTCCGGGACTAGCGGATATAACAATGAGCAGTTCTTC.

This rearrangement joins TRBV24-1 to TRBJ2-3, with D possibly matching TRBD2 (6 bases). The CDR3 loop spans 17 amino acids. CDR1 is KGHDR and CDR2 is SFDVKD in the germline V gene. The V gene lost 4 bases and the J gene lost 0 bases, with 16 bases spanning the gap. The CDR3 here is CATSDLLTGTSTDTQYF. Here the CDR3 DNA reads TGTGCCACCAGTGACCTATTGACCGGGACTAGCACAGATACGCAGTATTTT.

This clonotype came up once. The rearrangement uses TRBV14 and TRBJ2-5; 9 bases agree with TRBD2. This CDR3 has 16 amino acids. V dropped 7 bases and J dropped 0; count of bases not matched to a gene: 9. Germline CDR1 SGHDN, CDR2 FVKESK. The CDR3 sequence: CASKPSGANHQETQYF. The CDR3 DNA reads TGTGCCAGCAAACCTAGCGGGGCCAACCACCAAGAGACCCAGTACTTC.

The J gene is TRBJ2-3, the V gene TRBV29-1; D uncertain. The J call may be faulty, since TRBJ2-5 better matches the DNA end. Germline V CDR1 and CDR2: SQVTM, ANQGSEA. This CDR3 is 13 amino acids long. For the CDR3, the DNA is TGCAGCGTTAAGGTGAACAGCTGGGAGACCCAGTACTTC. Its translation is CSVKVNSWETQYF.

This clonotype occurred many times. CDR3 nucleotide sequence: TGTGCCAGCAGTCCAGTGAACACTGAAGCTTTCTTT. This sequence encodes CASSPVNTEAFF. This chain connects TRBV28 to TRBJ1-1; no clear D. Trimming took 5 bases from V and 0 from J, leaving 4 bases between them. CDR1 and CDR2 (germline): MDHEN, SYDVKM. The CDR3 has 12 amino acids.

The chain is built from TRBV25-1 and TRBJ2-3, with TRBD1 matching over 9 bases. The CDR3 spans 17 residues. V trimming: 3 bases; J trimming: 11 bases; junction bases outside the gene matches: 18. Looked up from germline, CDR1 is MGHDK and CDR2 is SYGVNS. The CDR3 DNA sequence: TGTGCCAGCAGTGAGCATACCGGGACAGGGTACAACAATGAGCAGTATTTT. Amino acid sequence: CASSEHTGTGYNNEQYF.

This clonotype was seen a few times. V usage is TRBV6-1 and J usage is TRBJ1-5; D not certain. The CDR3 consists of 16 residues. Trimming took 3 bases from V and 7 from J, leaving 19 bases between them. The germline CDR1 and CDR2 sequences are MNHNS and SASEGT. The CDR3, as DNA: TGTGCCAGCAGTGAGCGCTGGGAGTCGACTCGGCAGCCCCAGCATTTT. It codes for CASSERWESTRQPQHF.

This chain uses TRBV2 with TRBJ1-2; D is uncertain. Per the germline V gene, CDR1 is SNHLY and CDR2 is FYNNEI. Trimming took 6 bases from V and 4 from J, leaving 9 bases between them. The CDR3 totals 12 residues. As DNA, the CDR3 is TGTGCCAGCAGGAAGGATAGCTATGGCTACACCTTC. Translated, it gives CASRKDSYGYTF.